The 32 T cell receptor beta chains below come from one sample, sequenced in a study of neoadjuvant anti-PD-1 for oral cavity cancer. Repertoires were generated with immunoSEQ multiplex PCR, while TCRdb's copy carries only in-frame clones and drops some. Of around 15,000 clones in the sample, 60% to 80% were seen once. This sample comprised PBMCs, obtained before nivolumab (anti-PD-1) treatment. The receptors come from a person aged 40 to 85 with oral cavity squamous cell carcinoma.

The chain is built from TRBV12-5 and TRBJ1-5, with unresolved D. This CDR3 contains 20 residues. V lost 1 base to trimming and J lost 0 bases, with 22 bases between them. Germline V CDR1 and CDR2: LGHNT, FRNRAP. CDR3 nucleotide sequence: TGTGCTAGTGGTTTGGCTCTTAAAACCTCGGGTAGGGATAGCAATCAGCCCCAGCATTTT. Translation gives CASGLALKTSGRDSNQPQHF.

The chain has TRBV6-1 and TRBJ2-7; maybe TRBD1 (6 bases). V lost 1 base and J lost 0, with 10 bases in between. CDR1 and CDR2 from the germline V gene are MNHNS and SASEGT. This CDR3 is 15 amino acids long. CDR3 nucleotide sequence: TGTGCCAGCAGTGAAGGGGGGACATACTCCTACGAGCAGTACTTC. This gives the protein CASSEGGTYSYEQYF.

This chain uses TRBV14 with TRBJ1-5; weak D call: TRBD1 (5 bases). Germline V gene data show CDR1 as SGHDN and CDR2 as FVKESK. Between the trimmed V and J ends, which lost 1 base and 6 bases, there was a span of 25 bases. The CDR3 totals 19 residues. CDR3 bases: TGTGCCAGCAGCCAAGTCCTCAGAGGGGTGTCTCGAGTTAGTCAGCCCCAGCATTTT. Protein product: CASSQVLRGVSRVSQPQHF.

This chain joins TRBV2 and TRBJ1-1, with a weak D call TRBD1 (6 bases). Germline V gives CDR1 SNHLY, CDR2 FYNNEI. V was clipped by 8 bases and J by 6 bases, with 13 bases between them. The CDR3 extends over 12 amino acids. The CDR3 coding sequence is TGTGCCAGCGGCAAAGGGGGAGCTGAAGCTTTCTTT. This gives the protein CASGKGGAEAFF.

The rearrangement uses TRBV30 and TRBJ1-5; D remains ambiguous. This CDR3 is built from 16 residues. V lost 2 bases, J lost 7 bases, and 21 bases lay in between. Germline lookup yields CDR1 GTSNPN and CDR2 SVGIG (reference sequence). This chain's CDR3 is CAWSHGGGGLGQPQHF. The CDR3 region has the DNA TGTGCCTGGAGTCATGGAGGTGGTGGGCTGGGCCAGCCCCAGCATTTT.

V gene TRBV28 combines with J gene TRBJ1-2, with D perhaps TRBD1 (5 bases). The CDR3 runs 12 residues. Looked up from germline, CDR1 is MDHEN and CDR2 is SYDVKM. Trimming took off 7 bases at V and 8 bases at J, with 14 bases between the two ends. The CDR3 sequence: CASTAGGSGYTF. The CDR3 nucleotides are TGTGCCAGCACCGCCGGGGGGTCCGGCTACACCTTC.

The genes are TRBV5-1 and TRBJ2-1, with 9 nucleotides matching TRBD2. Germline loops: CDR1 SGHRS, CDR2 YFSETQ. The CDR3 loop spans 15 amino acids. V gave up 4 bases and J gave up 6 bases; unmatched junction bases: 8. The CDR3 coding sequence is TGCGCCAGCAGCCAAACTAGCGGGTATAGCAATGAGCAGTTCTTC. This codes for CASSQTSGYSNEQFF.

J is TRBJ2-7 and V is TRBV6-5; tentatively, D is TRBD2 (5 bases). Trimming stripped 6 bases from V and 5 bases from J, with 17 bases between. This CDR3 has 14 residues. Looked up from germline, CDR1 is MNHEY and CDR2 is SVGAGI. CDR3 coding DNA: TGTGCCAGCAGCAGGCCGGGCTCGCGGGACGAGCAGTACTTC. This codes for CASSRPGSRDEQYF.

This sequence joins TRBV19 and TRBJ1-1; TRBD1 aligns across 10 bases. Germline V gene lookup returns CDR1 LNHDA and CDR2 SQIVND (reference sequence). This CDR3 has 15 residues. V was clipped by 5 bases and J by 7 bases; unmatched bases: 10. The CDR3 reads CASSPNRDRGFEAFF. CDR3 nucleotide sequence: TGTGCCAGTAGTCCGAACCGGGACAGGGGATTTGAAGCTTTCTTT.

The V call is TRBV6-6, the J call TRBJ2-3; 7 bases map to TRBD2. This CDR3 has 14 amino acids. V shed 5 bases, J shed 3 bases, and the junction held 5 bases outside the gene matches. Germline CDR1 reads MNHNY; CDR2 reads SVGAGI (reference sequence). In nucleotides, the CDR3 is TGTGCCAGCAGTCCCGGGACTATAACAGATACGCAGTATTTT. The encoded protein is CASSPGTITDTQYF.

The J gene is TRBJ2-2, the V gene TRBV6-4, with 8 bases matching TRBD2. CDR3 length equals 14 residues. The V segment lost 6 bases and the J segment 1 base; nucleotides outside the gene matches: 1. Germline V gene data show CDR1 as MRHNA and CDR2 as SNTAGT. This CDR3 reads CASRLAENTGELFF. The CDR3 DNA reads as TGTGCCAGCAGACTAGCGGAGAACACCGGGGAGCTGTTTTTT.

The chain employs TRBV7-3 and TRBJ2-5; 8 positions agree with TRBD2. There are 17 residues in the CDR3. Germline-derived CDR1 and CDR2 are SGHTA and FQGTGA. J was trimmed by 5 bases and V by 3 bases; bases with no gene match: 14. CDR3 sequence reads: CASSFQAVAGPEETQYF. The CDR3 coding sequence is TGTGCCAGCAGCTTCCAGGCGGTAGCGGGACCGGAGGAGACCCAGTACTTC.

This clone has only a few counts. This chain uses TRBV10-1 with TRBJ2-2, with 7 positions matching TRBD1. The germline CDR1 and CDR2 sequences are WNHNN and SYGVQD (reference sequence). The trim removed 3 bases at V and 0 bases at J, leaving 1 base unmatched. The CDR3 has 15 residues. CDR3 protein: CASSDGTANTGELFF. DNA of the CDR3: TGCGCCAGCAGTGACGGGACAGCGAACACCGGGGAGCTGTTTTTT.

The gene calls are TRBV10-3 and TRBJ1-2; 9 nucleotides align to TRBD1. Per germline, CDR1 ENHRY and CDR2 SYGVKD. There are 12 residues in the CDR3. V was pared by 10 bases and J by 6 bases, with 6 bases of the junction left unmatched. The CDR3 DNA is TGTGCCAGCAACACAGGGGGCGATGGCTACACCTTC. Translated: CASNTGGDGYTF.

V is TRBV7-9 and J is TRBJ1-2; D perhaps matches TRBD1 (5 bases). The germline V and J ends were trimmed by 5 bases and 5 bases, with 15 bases remaining between them. This CDR3 comprises 14 residues. Germline CDR1 reads SEHNR; CDR2 reads FQNEAQ (reference sequence). The CDR3 protein is CASSALRGEYGYTF. The CDR3 nucleotides read TGTGCCAGCAGCGCCCTTCGGGGGGAATATGGCTACACCTTC. Full variable domain (remainder filled in from reference TRBV7-9 and TRBJ1-2): DTGVSQNPRHKITKRGQNVTFRCDPISEHNRLYWYRQTLGQGPEFLTYFQNEAQLEKSRLLSDRFSAERPKGSFSTLEIQRTEQGDSAMYLCASSALRGEYGYTFGSGTRLTVV.

This clone was detected only a few times. The chain has TRBV5-5 and TRBJ1-2; 8 nucleotides line up with TRBD1. The V and J ends lost 4 bases and 4 bases, in that order; junction bases with no gene match: 9. The length of the CDR3 is 15 residues. Germline V lookup: CDR1 SGHKS, CDR2 YYEKEE (reference sequence). The CDR3 reads CASSTGQGRAYGYTF. The CDR3 DNA sequence: TGTGCCAGCAGCACCGGACAGGGACGGGCCTATGGCTACACCTTC.

The chain carries TRBV15 and TRBJ2-7; D call uncertain. CDR1 LNHNV and CDR2 YYDKDF come from the germline V gene (reference sequence). The CDR3 contains 13 residues. With 5 bases removed from V and 4 bases from J, the gap between germline ends came to 12 bases. CDR3 nucleotides: TGTGCCACCAGCGAATCAGCGTTTTACGAGCAGTACTTC. This encodes CATSESAFYEQYF.

In this sample, this clone turned up a few times. J is TRBJ2-3 and V is TRBV11-3, with 7 nucleotides matching TRBD1. Germline V gene lookup returns CDR1 SGHNT and CDR2 YENEEA. Trimming cost V 4 bases and J 2 bases; bases outside gene matches: 9. The CDR3 extends over 16 amino acids. The CDR3 reads CASSSARQGPTDTQYF. Here the CDR3 DNA reads TGTGCCAGCAGCTCCGCCCGACAGGGACCCACAGATACGCAGTATTTT.

V gene TRBV30 combines with J gene TRBJ2-1; 9 bases fit TRBD2. Germline loops: CDR1 GTSNPN, CDR2 SVGIG (reference sequence). This CDR3 comprises 21 residues. CDR3 in amino acids: CAMEAGMIAGEEYGAYNEQFF. CDR3 sequence (DNA): TGTGCGATGGAGGCAGGGATGATAGCGGGAGAGGAGTACGGTGCCTACAATGAGCAGTTCTTC.

This clone was seen just once. The V and J genes are TRBV5-8 and TRBJ1-1, with 10 bases that match TRBD1. Unmatched junction bases numbered 11, after V lost 5 bases and J lost 1 base. Per the germline V gene, CDR1 is SGHTS and CDR2 is YDEGEE. There are 17 residues in the CDR3. The DNA for the CDR3 is TGTGCCAGCAGATACGCAACGGGACAGGGGAGGAACACTGAAGCTTTCTTT. Its translation is CASRYATGQGRNTEAFF.

The chain links TRBV19 to TRBJ2-7; TRBD2 aligns across 9 bases. The CDR3 runs to 17 residues. CDR1 and CDR2 from the germline V gene are LNHDA and SQIVND (reference sequence). With V trimmed by 2 bases and J by 4 bases, 12 bases remained unmatched. The CDR3 region has the DNA TGTGCCAGTAGTATAACCCTGCGGGGGGGCGAGGGGTACGAGCAGTACTTC. Translated: CASSITLRGGEGYEQYF.

The gene calls are TRBV6-5 and TRBJ1-5; the D gene is possibly TRBD1 (5 bases). The CDR3 spans 14 residues. Trimming stripped 8 bases from V and 0 bases from J, with 11 bases between. Germline CDR1 reads MNHEY; CDR2 reads SVGAGI. This CDR3 reads CASRAGNSNQPQHF. DNA of the CDR3: TGTGCCAGCCGTGCAGGGAATAGCAATCAGCCCCAGCATTTT.

This chain links TRBV13 with TRBJ2-5; 9 bases are a match to TRBD1. Looked up from germline, CDR1 is PRHDT and CDR2 is FYEKMQ (reference sequence). The CDR3 length is 15 residues. Trimming at V came to 4 bases and at J to 5 bases, leaving 8 bases not matched to a gene. CDR3 in amino acids: CASSSRDRVYETQYF. DNA for the CDR3: TGTGCCAGCAGCTCCCGGGACAGGGTTTACGAGACCCAGTACTTC.

The chain's CDR3 is CASNSAGGFGNQPQHF. The DNA for the CDR3 is TGTGCCAGCAACTCGGCAGGGGGTTTTGGCAATCAGCCCCAGCATTTT. The rearrangement links TRBV2 to TRBJ1-5; TRBD1 matches at 7 bases. Germline V gene lookup returns CDR1 SNHLY and CDR2 FYNNEI. There are 16 residues in the CDR3. The V segment lost 7 bases and the J segment 2 bases; nucleotides outside the gene matches: 11.

J is TRBJ2-1 and V is TRBV6-1; no clear D. This CDR3 has 8 residues. V gave up 7 bases and J gave up 15 bases, with 7 bases separating them. Germline V gene sequence: CDR1 MNHNS, CDR2 SASEGT. As DNA, the CDR3 is TGTGCCAGCAACCCCTGGTTCTTC. As protein: CASNPWFF.

The rearrangement links TRBV7-8 to TRBJ2-7; D perhaps matches TRBD2 (6 bases). V gave up 2 bases and J gave up 0 bases, with 11 bases separating them. Germline V CDR1 and CDR2: SGHVS, FQNEAQ. This CDR3 comprises 15 residues. CDR3 protein: CASSLFRGTSYEQYF. The CDR3 DNA reads TGTGCCAGCAGCTTATTCCGCGGGACCTCCTACGAGCAGTACTTC. Supplemented by reference TRBV7-8 and TRBJ2-7, the full variable domain reads GAGVSQSPRYKVAKRGQDVALRCDPISGHVSLFWYQQALGQGPEFLTYFQNEAQLDKSGLPSDRFFAERPEGSVSTLKIQRTQQEDSAVYLCASSLFRGTSYEQYFGPGTRLTVT.

This chain connects TRBV6-6 to TRBJ2-7, with 9 bases matching TRBD1. Trimming took 2 bases from V and 6 from J; bases not matched to a gene: 8. Germline-derived CDR1 and CDR2 are MNHNY and SVGAGI (reference sequence). The CDR3 sequence is 15 residues long. In nucleotides, the CDR3 is TGTGCCAGCAGTTACCTACCGGGACAGGGAGGCGAGCAGTACTTC. Its protein is CASSYLPGQGGEQYF.

This clone was counted a few times. The chain recombines TRBV10-3 with TRBJ1-6, with D possibly matching TRBD1 (6 bases). V was cut by 2 bases and J by 12 bases, with 14 bases left in between. Germline V lookup: CDR1 ENHRY, CDR2 SYGVKD. The CDR3 is 14 amino acids. CDR3 in amino acids: CAISEARGGGPLHF. The CDR3 nucleotides read TGTGCCATCAGTGAGGCTAGGGGAGGGGGACCCCTCCACTTT.

The chain couples TRBV11-2 to TRBJ2-3; D is undetermined. CDR3 length: 13 amino acids. The germline CDR1 and CDR2 sequences are SGHAT and FQNNGV. V lost 0 bases, J lost 6 bases, and 7 bases lay in between. CDR3 sequence (DNA): TGTGCCAGCAGCTTAGATGACGGTGATACGCAGTATTTT. Translating gives CASSLDDGDTQYF.

The chain couples TRBV5-1 to TRBJ1-2; TRBD1 might be the D (5 bases). Trimming removed 4 bases from V and 0 bases from J, with 16 bases in between. The CDR3 consists of 16 residues. In germline, CDR1 is SGHRS, CDR2 YFSETQ. CDR3 loop: CASSPVGRVPNYGYTF. CDR3 bases: TGCGCCAGCAGCCCCGTGGGACGGGTGCCTAACTATGGCTACACCTTC.

CDR3 DNA: TGCAGTACGACAGGGGAAAACGAGCAGTACTTC. Its protein is CSTTGENEQYF. The chain employs TRBV20-1 and TRBJ2-7, with 8 bases identical to TRBD1. The CDR3 spans 11 residues. The germline V gene has CDR1 DFQATT and CDR2 SNEGSKA (reference sequence). J gave up 5 bases and V 8 bases, and 5 bases lay outside the gene matches.

In nucleotides, the CDR3 is TGTGCCAGCAGGCAGGAAAGCTCTGGGGCCAACGTCCTGACTTTC. Its translation: CASRQESSGANVLTF. The V and J genes are TRBV5-4 and TRBJ2-6, with D unresolved. V gave up 5 bases and J gave up 0 bases, with 9 bases separating them. The CDR3 has 15 residues. Germline CDR1 SGHNT, CDR2 YYREEE (reference sequence).